This is a list of T cell receptor beta chains from one sample in a study of tumor-infiltrating lymphocytes in primary liver carcinoma. TCRdb re-derived calls from the multiplex PCR reads in MiXCR, one entry per CDR3 protein. This sample has about 54,000 distinct CDR3 sequences, with about 68% found just once. Input material: liver tumor tissue from sampling region 2. Receptors originate from a man aged 40-49 years with primary liver carcinoma and hepatitis B virus infection. Both conserved end residues are part of each CDR3. Each record gives: V gene, clone size, J gene, D gene, CDR3 protein, CDR3 DNA. D genes are given only for firm matches. The listing skips clone size in some rows; elsewhere it reads once, few, many or a size class.

v_gene: TRBV20-1
abundance: NA
j_gene: TRBJ2-1
d_gene: TRBD1
CDR3aa: CSARGGTGRNEQFF
CDR3nt: TGCAGTGCTAGAGGCGGGACAGGACGCAATGAGCAGTTCTTC

v_gene: TRBV6-5
abundance: NA
j_gene: TRBJ1-1
d_gene: NA
CDR3aa: CASNYAGPRDEAEAFF
CDR3nt: TGTGCCAGTAATTACGCGGGACCCCGGGATGAGGCTGAAGCTTTCTTT

v_gene: TRBV12-3/TRBV12-4
abundance: NA
j_gene: TRBJ2-7
d_gene: TRBD1
CDR3aa: CASTLGTGTGRYEQYF
CDR3nt: TGTGCCAGCACTTTAGGAACCGGGACAGGGAGATACGAGCAGTATTTC

v_gene: TRBV6-1
abundance: NA
j_gene: TRBJ1-5
d_gene: NA
CDR3aa: CANTVTGTPRHF
CDR3nt: TGTGCCAACACCGTGACGGGGACCCCACGGCATTTT

v_gene: TRBV4-1
abundance: once
j_gene: TRBJ2-7
d_gene: NA
CDR3aa: CASSQDFSGSSNEQYF
CDR3nt: TGCGCTAGCAGCCAAGATTTTAGCGGAAGCTCAAACGAGCAGTACTTC

v_gene: TRBV19
abundance: NA
j_gene: TRBJ2-7
d_gene: NA
CDR3aa: CASSRGLGAYEQYF
CDR3nt: TGTGCCAGTAGTAGGGGGCTAGGAGCCTACGAGCAGTACTTC

v_gene: TRBV5-6
abundance: NA
j_gene: TRBJ1-2
d_gene: NA
CDR3aa: CASSLLGHSTNYGYTF
CDR3nt: TGTGCCAGCAGCTTGTTAGGGCATAGCACCAACTATGGCTACACCTTT

v_gene: TRBV11-2
abundance: NA
j_gene: TRBJ2-7
d_gene: NA
CDR3aa: CANRQYSGGGYEQYF
CDR3nt: TGTGCCAACAGGCAATATTCGGGAGGGGGCTACGAGCAGTACTTT

v_gene: TRBV29-1
abundance: many
j_gene: TRBJ2-5
d_gene: NA
CDR3aa: CSVMKWTEQETQYF
CDR3nt: TGCAGCGTGATGAAGTGGACAGAGCAAGAGACCCAGTACTTC

v_gene: TRBV10-3
abundance: NA
j_gene: TRBJ2-3
d_gene: NA
CDR3aa: CAISARVLARLSTDTQYF
CDR3nt: TGTGCCATCAGTGCGCGGGTTTTAGCGAGACTTAGCACAGATACACAGTATTTT

v_gene: TRBV28
abundance: NA
j_gene: TRBJ2-4
d_gene: NA
CDR3aa: CASCLVKVGGALVKNIQYF
CDR3nt: TGTGCCAGCTGCTTAGTGAAGGTGGGAGGAGCCCTGGTCAAAAACATTCAGTACTTC

v_gene: TRBV11-1
abundance: NA
j_gene: TRBJ2-1
d_gene: NA
CDR3aa: CASSLGTDYNEQFF
CDR3nt: TGTGCCAGCAGCTTAGGGACAGATTACAATGAGCAGTTCTTC

v_gene: TRBV7-2
abundance: NA
j_gene: TRBJ2-2
d_gene: TRBD2
CDR3aa: CASTLYGGLANTGELVF
CDR3nt: TGTGCCAGCACCTTATACGGAGGACTAGCTAACACCGGGGAGCTGGTTTTT

v_gene: TRBV7-8
abundance: once
j_gene: TRBJ2-3
d_gene: TRBD2
CDR3aa: CTCGVAGPDTQYF
CDR3nt: TGTACATGCGGTGTAGCGGGACCAGATACGCAGTATTTT

v_gene: TRBV13
abundance: NA
j_gene: TRBJ1-2
d_gene: NA
CDR3aa: CASCSFYRNQGYGYTF
CDR3nt: TGTGCCAGCTGCTCCTTTTACAGGAATCAGGGCTATGGCTACACCTTC

v_gene: TRBV7-2
abundance: NA
j_gene: TRBJ2-1
d_gene: NA
CDR3aa: CASSLLATSSYNEQFF
CDR3nt: TGTGCCAGCAGCTTACTAGCGACGAGCTCCTACAATGAGCAGTTCTTC

v_gene: TRBV19
abundance: few
j_gene: TRBJ2-2
d_gene: TRBD2
CDR3aa: CASTRLAGNTGELLF
CDR3nt: TGTGCCAGTACTCGACTAGCGGGAAACACCGGGGAGCTGTTGTTT

v_gene: TRBV11-2
abundance: NA
j_gene: TRBJ2-1
d_gene: TRBD2
CDR3aa: CAGSLGGSSYNEQFF
CDR3nt: TGTGCCGGCAGCTTAGGCGGGAGCTCCTACAATGAGCAGTTCTTC

v_gene: TRBV7-9
abundance: NA
j_gene: TRBJ2-5
d_gene: NA
CDR3aa: CDSSLLGALTSFGETQYF
CDR3nt: TGTGACAGCAGCTTACTGGGGGCCCTTACTAGCTTTGGGGAGACCCAGTACTTC

v_gene: TRBV11-2
abundance: NA
j_gene: TRBJ2-1
d_gene: TRBD2
CDR3aa: CASSSDIGLAIGEQFF
CDR3nt: TGTGCCAGCAGCTCGGATATCGGACTAGCCATAGGTGAACAGTTCTTC

v_gene: TRBV11-1
abundance: NA
j_gene: TRBJ2-1
d_gene: TRBD2
CDR3aa: CASSQGLAREVDNEQFF
CDR3nt: TGTGCCAGCAGTCAGGGACTAGCGAGAGAAGTTGACAATGAGCAGTTCTTC

v_gene: TRBV4-1
abundance: NA
j_gene: TRBJ1-4
d_gene: NA
CDR3aa: CASSQVPGTGNEKLSF
CDR3nt: TGTGCCAGCAGCCAAGTACCCGGGACCGGAAACGAAAAACTGTCTTTT

v_gene: TRBV7-3
abundance: NA
j_gene: TRBJ2-2
d_gene: NA
CDR3aa: CASNLSRGLDTGEMFF
CDR3nt: TGTGCCAGCAACTTATCACGAGGGCTGGACACCGGGGAGATGTTTTTT

v_gene: TRBV19
abundance: NA
j_gene: TRBJ2-2
d_gene: NA
CDR3aa: CASSTEGLNTGELFF
CDR3nt: TGTGCCAGTAGTACCGAGGGACTTAACACCGGGGAGCTGTTTTTT

v_gene: TRBV5-6
abundance: many
j_gene: TRBJ1-3
d_gene: NA
CDR3aa: CASSQHTASSGNTIYF
CDR3nt: TGTGCCAGCAGCCAACACACGGCCAGCTCTGGAAACACCATATATTTT

v_gene: TRBV6-1
abundance: NA
j_gene: TRBJ2-3
d_gene: TRBD2
CDR3aa: CASCQLAGSTADTQYF
CDR3nt: TGTGCCAGCTGTCAATTAGCGGGTTCAACCGCAGATACGCAGTATTTT

v_gene: TRBV6-6
abundance: NA
j_gene: TRBJ2-2
d_gene: NA
CDR3aa: CASSSLGQEAEELFF
CDR3nt: TGTGCCAGCAGTTCCCTGGGGCAGGAGGCCGAGGAGCTGTTTTTT

v_gene: TRBV6-5
abundance: NA
j_gene: TRBJ2-7
d_gene: NA
CDR3aa: CASSLLELSWRPYEQYF
CDR3nt: TGTGCCAGCAGCCTCCTAGAGCTTAGCTGGAGGCCGTACGAGCAGTACTTC

v_gene: TRBV13
abundance: NA
j_gene: TRBJ2-7
d_gene: TRBD1
CDR3aa: CTSGLGQGQYF
CDR3nt: TGTACCAGCGGCTTAGGACAGGGTCAGTACTTC

v_gene: TRBV10-3
abundance: NA
j_gene: TRBJ2-3
d_gene: NA
CDR3aa: CAISARDSGDMQYF
CDR3nt: TGCGCCATCAGTGCCCGGGACTCGGGAGATATGCAGTATTTT

v_gene: TRBV10-1
abundance: NA
j_gene: TRBJ2-3
d_gene: NA
CDR3aa: CASSRGPDTQYF
CDR3nt: TGCGCCAGCAGTAGAGGGCCAGATACGCAGTATTTT

v_gene: TRBV6-5
abundance: NA
j_gene: TRBJ2-3
d_gene: NA
CDR3aa: CACSYSTVAARPQYF
CDR3nt: TGTGCCTGCAGTTATTCGACGGTAGCAGCGAGGCCGCAGTATTTT

v_gene: TRBV6-1
abundance: once
j_gene: TRBJ2-7
d_gene: NA
CDR3aa: CASTLRRGAILEQYF
CDR3nt: TGTGCCAGCACCCTCCGAAGGGGGGCGATACTCGAGCAGTACTTC

v_gene: TRBV4-1
abundance: once
j_gene: TRBJ2-1
d_gene: TRBD2
CDR3aa: CASSQGLAESPYNEQFF
CDR3nt: TGCGCCAGCAGCCAAGGCCTAGCGGAGAGCCCCTACAATGAACAGTTCTTC

v_gene: TRBV6-5
abundance: NA
j_gene: TRBJ2-7
d_gene: TRBD1
CDR3aa: CASSYSRGLLSYEQYF
CDR3nt: TGTGCCAGCAGTTACTCGAGGGGGCTCCTATCCTACGAACAGTACTTC

v_gene: TRBV5-4
abundance: many
j_gene: TRBJ2-5
d_gene: NA
CDR3aa: CASSPGFAETQYF
CDR3nt: TGTGCCAGCAGCCCGGGATTTGCGGAGACCCAGTACTTC

v_gene: TRBV12-3/TRBV12-4
abundance: NA
j_gene: TRBJ1-5
d_gene: TRBD1
CDR3aa: CASSFGLAGTDTQHF
CDR3nt: TGTGCCAGCAGTTTCGGACTGGCTGGGACAGATACGCAGCATTTT

v_gene: TRBV11-2
abundance: NA
j_gene: TRBJ2-7
d_gene: TRBD2
CDR3aa: CANGLSVRLAGGGYEQYF
CDR3nt: TGTGCCAACGGCTTATCCGTTAGACTAGCGGGAGGGGGGTACGAGCAGTACTTC

v_gene: TRBV29-1
abundance: few
j_gene: TRBJ2-5
d_gene: NA
CDR3aa: CRGRRPNQESQYF
CDR3nt: TGTAGGGGCCGCCGCCCGAATCAAGAGAGCCAGTACTTC

v_gene: TRBV5-5
abundance: NA
j_gene: TRBJ1-2
d_gene: NA
CDR3aa: CASSSDTRGLFYGYTF
CDR3nt: TGTGCCAGCAGCTCCGATACAAGGGGTCTCTTCTATGGCTACACCTTC

v_gene: TRBV7-8
abundance: many
j_gene: TRBJ2-7
d_gene: NA
CDR3aa: CASSVDVSYEQYF
CDR3nt: TGTGCCAGCAGCGTGGACGTCTCATACGAGCAGTACTTC

v_gene: TRBV7-9
abundance: NA
j_gene: TRBJ2-6
d_gene: NA
CDR3aa: CASSLESSSSRANVLTF
CDR3nt: TGTGCCAGCAGCTTAGAGAGTTCTAGCTCTAGGGCCAACGTCCTGACTTTC

v_gene: TRBV6-1
abundance: many
j_gene: TRBJ2-2
d_gene: NA
CDR3aa: CASSLTGYSPNTGELFF
CDR3nt: TGTGCCAGCAGTTTAACAGGGTACTCGCCCAACACCGGGGAGCTGTTTTTT

v_gene: TRBV5-4
abundance: NA
j_gene: TRBJ1-2
d_gene: NA
CDR3aa: CASSLNGGVWHTF
CDR3nt: TGTGCCAGCAGCTTAAACGGGGGTGTCTGGCACACCTTC

v_gene: TRBV13
abundance: medium-sized
j_gene: TRBJ2-7
d_gene: NA
CDR3aa: CASSLKGEQYF
CDR3nt: TGTGCCAGCAGCTTGAAGGGCGAGCAGTACTTC

v_gene: TRBV4-2
abundance: NA
j_gene: TRBJ2-3
d_gene: TRBD2
CDR3aa: CAINETSGAGDTQYF
CDR3nt: TGTGCCATCAACGAGACTAGCGGGGCAGGAGATACGCAGTATTTT

v_gene: TRBV11-3
abundance: medium-sized
j_gene: TRBJ1-5
d_gene: NA
CDR3aa: CASSLGTVGGNQPQHF
CDR3nt: TGTGCCAGCAGCTTAGGGACCGTGGGTGGCAATCAGCCCCAGCATTTT

v_gene: TRBV25-1
abundance: many
j_gene: TRBJ2-5
d_gene: TRBD2
CDR3aa: CASSEWLAGEETQYF
CDR3nt: TGTGCCAGCAGTGAATGGCTAGCGGGAGAGGAGACCCAGTACTTC

v_gene: TRBV29-1
abundance: NA
j_gene: TRBJ2-3
d_gene: TRBD2
CDR3aa: CIVDGEAGIFTDTQYF
CDR3nt: TGCATCGTTGACGGAGAAGCGGGAATTTTCACAGATACGCAGTATTTT

v_gene: TRBV11-2
abundance: NA
j_gene: TRBJ2-1
d_gene: NA
CDR3aa: CASSSNDAHEQFF
CDR3nt: TGCGCCAGCAGCTCAAATGATGCCCATGAGCAGTTCTTC

v_gene: TRBV4-1
abundance: NA
j_gene: TRBJ1-2
d_gene: TRBD1
CDR3aa: CASSLEPQQGQGPLGYTF
CDR3nt: TGCGCCAGCAGTCTCGAGCCCCAACAGGGACAGGGGCCTTTAGGCTACACCTTC

v_gene: TRBV10-1
abundance: NA
j_gene: TRBJ2-1
d_gene: NA
CDR3aa: CASSDRSSYHEQFF
CDR3nt: TGCGCCAGCAGTGACAGAAGCTCCTACCATGAGCAGTTTTTC

v_gene: TRBV7-2
abundance: NA
j_gene: TRBJ2-1
d_gene: TRBD1
CDR3aa: CASSPDRGEYNEQFF
CDR3nt: TGTGCCAGCAGCCCGGACAGGGGAGAATACAATGAGCAGTTCTTC